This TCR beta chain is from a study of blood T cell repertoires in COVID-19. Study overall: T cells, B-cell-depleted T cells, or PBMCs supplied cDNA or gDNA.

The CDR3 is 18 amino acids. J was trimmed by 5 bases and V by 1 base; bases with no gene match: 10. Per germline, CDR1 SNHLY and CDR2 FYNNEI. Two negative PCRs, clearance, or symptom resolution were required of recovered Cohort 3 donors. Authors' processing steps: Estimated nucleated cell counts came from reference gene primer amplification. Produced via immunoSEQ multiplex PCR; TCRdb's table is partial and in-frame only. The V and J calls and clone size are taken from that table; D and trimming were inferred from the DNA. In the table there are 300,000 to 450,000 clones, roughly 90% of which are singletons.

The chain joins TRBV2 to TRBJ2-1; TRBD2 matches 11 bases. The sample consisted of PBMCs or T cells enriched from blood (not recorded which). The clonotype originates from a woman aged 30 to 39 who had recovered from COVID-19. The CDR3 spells CASSEVPPLAGGNNEQFF. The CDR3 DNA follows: TGTGCCAGCAGTGAAGTTCCTCCCCTAGCGGGGGGAAACAATGAGCAGTTCTTC.